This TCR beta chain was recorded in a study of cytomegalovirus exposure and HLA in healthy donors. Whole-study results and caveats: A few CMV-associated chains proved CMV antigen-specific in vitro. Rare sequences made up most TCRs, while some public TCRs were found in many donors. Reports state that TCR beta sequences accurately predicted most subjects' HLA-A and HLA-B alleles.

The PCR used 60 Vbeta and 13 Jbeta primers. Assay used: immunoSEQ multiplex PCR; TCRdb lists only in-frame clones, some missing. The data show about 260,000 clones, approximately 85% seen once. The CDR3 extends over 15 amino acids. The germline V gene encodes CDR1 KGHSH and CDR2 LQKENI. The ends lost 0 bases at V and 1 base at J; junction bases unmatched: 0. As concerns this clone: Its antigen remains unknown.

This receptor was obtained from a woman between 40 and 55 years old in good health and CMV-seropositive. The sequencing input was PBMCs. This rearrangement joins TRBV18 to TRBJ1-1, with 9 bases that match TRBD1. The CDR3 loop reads CASSPPGQGNTEAFF. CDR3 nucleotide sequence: TGTGCCAGCTCACCACCGGGACAGGGGAACACTGAAGCTTTCTTT.